The 3 T cell receptor beta chains presented below share a single source sample, sequenced in a study of T-cell reconstitution after alpha-beta-depleted transplantation in children. Unique molecular identifiers tagged the TCRbeta library. MiXCR, run by TCRdb on the PCR reads, gives a single entry per CDR3 protein. The profile shows hundreds of thousands of distinct CDR3 sequences, 13% of them singletons. Specimen: PBMCs, mostly from graft donor cells, collected 360 days after TCRalphabeta/CD19-depleted stem cell transplant. Receptor source: a male patient under 18 who had a stem cell transplant for acute myeloid leukemia, so the T cells may come from the graft donor.

This chain uses TRBV6-5 with TRBJ2-2; no reliable D call. Trimming cost V 2 bases and J 6 bases, with 7 bases left between them. The CDR3 spans 13 residues. CDR1 and CDR2 from the germline V gene are MNHEY and SVGAGI. The CDR3 here is CASSYVLAGELFF. The CDR3 DNA reads TGTGCCAGCAGTTACGTGCTGGCCGGGGAGCTGTTTTTT.

This clonotype was detected many times. The V and J genes are TRBV12-3 or TRBV12-4 and TRBJ2-1; TRBD2 matches 9 bases. The CDR3 is 16 amino acids. Germline trimming cut 2 bases from V and 7 bases from J; bases unmatched to any gene: 9. The CDR3 loop reads CASSLKGLAGKNEQFF. CDR3 nucleotides: TGTGCCAGCAGTTTAAAAGGGCTAGCGGGAAAAAATGAGCAGTTCTTC.

The chain combines TRBV12-3 or TRBV12-4 with TRBJ1-5; D may be TRBD1 (6 bases). This CDR3 comprises 13 residues. The V and J ends lost 10 bases and 5 bases respectively, with 15 bases between them. In nucleotides, the CDR3 is TGTGCCACCGCATACAGGGTAGATCAGCCCCAGCATTTT. Protein product: CATAYRVDQPQHF.